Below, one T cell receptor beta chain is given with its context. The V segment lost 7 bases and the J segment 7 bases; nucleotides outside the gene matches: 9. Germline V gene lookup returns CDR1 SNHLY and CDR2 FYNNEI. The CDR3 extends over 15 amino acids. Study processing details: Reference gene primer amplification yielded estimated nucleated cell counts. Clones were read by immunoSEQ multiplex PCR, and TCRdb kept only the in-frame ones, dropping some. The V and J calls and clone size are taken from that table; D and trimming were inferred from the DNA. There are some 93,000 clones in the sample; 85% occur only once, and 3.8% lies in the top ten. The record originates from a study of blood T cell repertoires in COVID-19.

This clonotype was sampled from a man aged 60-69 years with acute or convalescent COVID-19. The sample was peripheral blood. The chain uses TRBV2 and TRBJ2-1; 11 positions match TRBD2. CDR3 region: CASTILAGAGNEQFF. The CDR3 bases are TGTGCCAGCACTATACTAGCGGGGGCCGGGAATGAGCAGTTCTTC.